This TCR beta chain came from a study of Graves' ophthalmopathy and Graves' hyperthyroidism. About the study: Hyperthyroidism qualified as stable when ophthalmopathy did not develop within 18 months of follow-up. Points from the study as a whole: Researchers report that a 13-signature model separated ophthalmopathy from stable hyperthyroidism, posting about 87% sensitivity and roughly 83% specificity. With roughly 65% sensitivity and approximately 72% specificity, the model predicted ophthalmopathy progression.

Comments on this clonotype: Its antigen is not known.

The authors enrolled newly diagnosed hyperthyroidism patients aged 18 to 65 with under 2 months' duration. For repertoire sequencing, the TCR beta CDR3 regions were amplified from RNA transcripts. Second-round multiplex PCR followed a first-round RT-PCR using HTBI primers. A single record per CDR3 protein comes from TCRdb applying MiXCR to the multiplex PCR reads. Of approximately 540,000 distinct CDR3 sequences listed, 35% to 40% are singletons. The CDR3 is made up of 13 amino acids. Germline lookup yields CDR1 LNHDA and CDR2 SQIVND (reference sequence). V dropped 9 bases and J dropped 5; count of bases not matched to a gene: 8.

The sample taken for sequencing was peripheral blood or thyroid tissue (not recorded which). This TCR derives from an adult man with Graves' hyperthyroidism. The chain combines TRBV19 with TRBJ2-5, with 8 positions matching TRBD2. CDR3 amino acids: CASSFSGAETQYF. The CDR3 nucleotides are TGTGCCAGCAGCTTTAGCGGGGCGGAGACCCAGTACTTC.